This TCR beta chain was observed in a study of blood T cell repertoires in COVID-19 (dated by TCRdb to the early 2020s). In terms of the full investigation: Samples from collaborators originated in the United States, Italy and Spain and spanned both the acute and convalescent phases of COVID-19. Where HLA class I and class II types were available, the types were taken from metadata supplied by the sample provider, not from assay-based typing. The prospective study material was composed of cDNA or gDNA derived from T cells, B-cell-depleted T cells, or PBMCs. The sample metadata nearly always contained a de-identified subject ID, COVID-19 status, age in years and sex. Samples came from the ongoing ImmuneRACE study (first 160 participants) plus 1,254 subjects from 6 global collaborators. Deeply sampled blood TCRbeta repertoires from subjects exposed to, actively infected with, or recovered from COVID-19 were included in the dataset. The repertoires were made available in a free public database intended to serve as a resource for research on the immune response to SARS-CoV-2. What the study reported, not specific to this receptor: How much clinical and demographic metadata was included differed by source and by participant, and the metadata was provided uncurated.

The V and J ends are trimmed by 2 bases and 6 bases, leaving 4 bases between them. The cysteine opens and the phenylalanine closes a CDR3 of 10 amino acids. Just the 30-base CDR3 DNA is kept, in frame starting at base 1. According to the germline V gene (reference sequence), CDR1 reads DFQATT and CDR2 reads SNEGSKA. Participants in the prospective study were enrolled through a virtual design, were aged roughly 18 to 100 years, and lived in roughly 25 United States geographic areas. Cohort assignment in the prospective study relied on participant-reported clinical history from a screening survey and a study questionnaire. In the prospective study, whole blood, serum and a nasopharyngeal or oropharyngeal swab were collected from each participant by mobile phlebotomists. Over a roughly 2-month period, participants in the prospective study had the option of providing additional blood draws and questionnaires. Blood samples from the prospective study were shipped frozen or at room temperature prior to DNA extraction.

TCRbeta CDR3 regions were amplified from genomic DNA by means of the immunoSEQ Assay, a bias-controlled multiplex PCR. The published analysis was carried out like this. Nucleated cell counts per sample were estimated from amplification of reference gene primers within the assay. Sequence reads were collapsed and filtered to measure the absolute abundance of every unique TCRbeta CDR3 rearrangement. For each sample, productive Simpson clonality was calculated as the square root of Simpson's diversity index across productive rearrangements. TCRdb limited this immuneACCESS table to in-frame rearrangements with V and J called. A share of clones is missing; checked studies link under half to unresolved V genes, and the rest is unexplained. That table is the source of V, J and clone size, and D and trimming were worked out from the DNA. This sample lists around 200,000 clones; roughly 82% were detected once. Clones ranked in the top ten supply 4.5% to 7% of the sample.

About this clone: Its antigen is still unknown. Within one base of it there is no much larger clone, and no base qualities were kept.

Recombination joined TRBV20-1 with TRBJ1-2; the D gene lacks a confident call. Sequencing was performed on PBMCs or T cells enriched from blood (not recorded which). This TCR derives from a middle-aged man with acute COVID-19. CDR3 protein: CSARQDGYTF. The DNA sequence is TGCAGTGCTAGACAGGATGGCTACACCTTC.